Sequencing of this T cell receptor beta chain was carried out in a study of T cells in Graves' hyperthyroidism and ophthalmopathy. V shed 5 bases, J shed 4 bases, and the junction held 9 bases outside the gene matches. In germline, CDR1 is SNHLY, CDR2 FYNNEI. This CDR3 region has 16 residues. This clonotype showed up many times. TCR beta CDR3 regions were amplified from RNA. The HTBI primer set drove a first-round RT-PCR of the TCR CDR3. TCRdb used MiXCR to reprocess the multiplex PCR reads, holding one entry per CDR3 protein. The sample holds fewer than 110,000 distinct CDR3 sequences, 47% seen once. This sequence originates from a man aged 35 to 55 with Graves' hyperthyroidism. The chain recombines TRBV2 with TRBJ2-3; 10 nucleotides align to TRBD2. Sequenced material: blood. CDR3 residues: CASSYLAGVQSDTQYF. For the CDR3, the DNA is TGTGCCAGCAGTTACCTAGCGGGGGTTCAATCAGATACGCAGTATTTT.